This TCR beta chain appears in the sequencing data of a study of T cell changes during pregnancy in multiple sclerosis. Repertoires were generated with immunoSEQ multiplex PCR, while TCRdb's copy carries only in-frame clones and drops some. The sample lists approximately 32,000 clones; roughly 91% were seen once. The CDR3 loop spans 15 amino acids. The junction had 5 bases not matched to a gene; V was cut back by 6 bases and J by 0 bases. Per germline, CDR1 MNHNS and CDR2 SASEGT. This receptor was taken from a female donor with multiple sclerosis, enrolled in a pregnancy study. The source material was CD4+ T cells from peripheral blood mononuclear cells, sampled in the second trimester of pregnancy. The gene calls are TRBV6-1 and TRBJ2-1, with 7 bases lining up with TRBD2. CDR3 residues: CASRVAGFSYNEQFF. In nucleotides, the CDR3 is TGTGCCAGCAGGGTAGCGGGTTTCTCCTACAATGAGCAGTTCTTC.